The sequence of this T cell receptor beta chain was determined in a study of metastatic and nonmetastatic thyroid tumors. With V trimmed by 5 bases and J by 4 bases, 7 bases remained unmatched. Germline V gene data show CDR1 as LGHNA and CDR2 as YSLEER. The CDR3 runs to 15 residues. In its sample, this clone was seen many times. No patient had received any treatment before thyroid surgery. TCRdb reanalyzed the PCR reads via MiXCR. The data contain around 30,000 clones, approximately 11% of them seen just once; the ten biggest clones take up more than 15%. Sequencing used blood. The chain employs TRBV4-3 and TRBJ2-2, with 7 nucleotides matching TRBD1. This clonotype was sampled from a female donor with papillary thyroid cancer or a benign thyroid nodule (not recorded which). Some clones in this sample may be carry-over from other donors' samples. DNA for the CDR3: TGCGCCAGCAGCAAGGGACAGACAATCACCGGGGAGCTGTTTTTT. Protein sequence: CASSKGQTITGELFF.